The clone carrying this TCR beta chain was observed a few times. The sample belongs to a study of response to subunit inactivated influenza vaccine. TCRdb fed the RT-PCR reads into MiXCR, producing one record per CDR3 protein. The sample shows about 570,000 distinct CDR3 sequences, about 11% of them seen only once. The CDR3 is 13 amino acids. Trimming removed 2 bases from V and 5 bases from J, with 7 bases in between. Separately, the same data were catalogued under a study of T cells expressing NK-cell markers. As reported in that work: A 5'RACE template switching approach incorporating UMIs was used to make TCR beta cDNA. It was sorted CD3+CD56+NKG2C+, CD3+CD56+NKG2C- and CD3+CD56-NKG2C+ T cells that supplied the TCR beta repertoires. The authors applied an anti-gamma-delta TCR antibody in several experiments, and it restricted sorting to alpha-beta TCR T cells. Expanded NKG2C+ T cell clones had unclear HCMV specificity.

V usage is TRBV12-3 or TRBV12-4 and J usage is TRBJ2-1; possibly TRBD2 for D (5 bases). This TCR was recovered from a man between 50 and 59 years old who received an inactivated influenza vaccine. The material was PBMCs from blood, obtained on the day of vaccination. CDR3 sequence reads: CASSLQEDNEQFF. Here the CDR3 DNA reads TGTGCCAGCAGTTTACAGGAGGACAATGAGCAGTTCTTC.